One and the same sample provided the 16 T cell receptor beta chains below, sequenced in a study of read filtering for tumor transcriptome and immune sequencing. From roughly 0.4 ug of RNA, a library with molecular barcoded alpha/delta and beta/gamma adaptors was made. TCRdb reanalysed the reads using MiXCR and keeps one entry per CDR3 protein. The sample records over 50,000 distinct CDR3 sequences, approximately 14% being singletons. Input material: a population of CD138-negative cells sorted from bone marrow. These receptors originate from a donor aged 40 or over with multiple myeloma.

Notes on this clonotype: A much larger clone differs by one base, so this may be a read error. This rearrangement joins TRBV20-1 to TRBJ1-1, with D possibly matching TRBD1 (6 bases). This CDR3 is 12 amino acids long. V was cut by 4 bases and J by 5 bases, with 11 bases left in between. Germline-derived CDR1 and CDR2 are DFQATT and SNEGSKA (reference sequence). The CDR3 loop reads CSANRGGTEAFF. CDR3 nucleotide sequence: TGCAGTGCTAATCGAGGGGGGACTGAAGCTTTCTTT.

This clonotype was counted many times. V and J are TRBV5-1 and TRBJ1-1, with TRBD1 matching 9 bases. CDR1 is SGHRS and CDR2 is YFSETQ in the germline V gene. The CDR3 length is 16 residues. Trimming at V came to 3 bases and at J to 0 bases, leaving 6 bases not matched to a gene. CDR3 amino acids: CASSSGTGNMNTEAFF. CDR3 coding DNA: TGCGCCAGCAGCTCGGGGACAGGGAATATGAACACTGAAGCTTTCTTT.

Ten or more counts support this clonotype. The gene calls are TRBV29-1 and TRBJ2-7; D uncertain. Trimming took off 1 base at V and 2 bases at J, with 3 bases between the two ends. CDR1 is SQVTM, CDR2 ANQGSEA, per germline. This CDR3 comprises 11 residues. The CDR3 region has the DNA TGCAGCGTTGAAGGGGCCTACGAGCAGTACTTC. Translation: CSVEGAYEQYF.

This clonotype was picked up many times. The chain employs TRBV29-1 and TRBJ2-1; no firm D call. The germline CDR1 and CDR2 sequences are SQVTM and ANQGSEA. Deletions cut 0 bases from V and 1 base from J, with 10 bases between. The CDR3 runs 15 residues. The CDR3 sequence is CSVEDRGKSYNEQFF. As DNA, the CDR3 is TGCAGCGTTGAAGATCGTGGGAAATCCTACAATGAGCAGTTCTTC.

This clonotype has a count of ten or more. The chain combines TRBV5-1 with TRBJ2-5; 11 bases match TRBD1. There are 16 residues in the CDR3. Germline V lookup: CDR1 SGHRS, CDR2 YFSETQ. V shed 0 bases, J shed 5 bases, and the junction held 6 bases outside the gene matches. The CDR3 nucleotides are TGCGCCAGCAGCTTGGAACGGACAGGGGGCAGGGAGACCCAGTACTTC. As protein: CASSLERTGGRETQYF.

Regarding this clonotype: A clone one base away is much larger, so this may be a read error. This sequence joins TRBV29-1 and TRBJ2-4, with a tentative D call TRBD2 (6 bases). The CDR3 contains 11 residues. Trimming took off 8 bases at V and 12 bases at J, with 17 bases between the two ends. Germline CDR1 reads SQVTM; CDR2 reads ANQGSEA. The CDR3 is CSSSSGEAQYF. CDR3 sequence (DNA): TGCAGCTCCTCTAGTGGGGAGGCTCAGTACTTC.

This clonotype has a count of ten or more. The CDR3: CASSLGLVETQYF. In nucleotides, the CDR3 is TGTGCCAGCAGCTTGGGACTAGTGGAGACCCAGTACTTC. The chain is built from TRBV5-5 and TRBJ2-5; the D gene is possibly TRBD2 (6 bases). Germline V gene sequence: CDR1 SGHKS, CDR2 YYEKEE (reference sequence). The CDR3 contains 13 residues. Trimming pared 0 bases from V and 5 bases from J, leaving 8 bases between.

On this clonotype itself: With a much larger clone just one base away, this may be a read error. The chain couples TRBV29-1 to TRBJ2-3; TRBD1 matches 9 bases. J gave up 5 bases and V 4 bases, and 10 bases lay outside the gene matches. The CDR3 covers 15 residues. CDR1 is SQVTM, CDR2 ANQGSEA, per germline. CDR3 residues: CSVGARDRGIDTQYF. CDR3 bases: TGCAGCGTTGGCGCCCGAGACAGGGGGATAGATACGCAGTATTTT.

This clonotype was found many times. The chain joins TRBV20-1 to TRBJ2-1; no firm D call. CDR1 is DFQATT and CDR2 is SNEGSKA in the germline V gene (reference sequence). The V and J ends lost 5 bases and 8 bases respectively, with 10 bases between them. The CDR3 length is 11 residues. The CDR3 loop reads CSADLEDEQFF. CDR3 DNA: TGCAGTGCTGACCTAGAGGATGAGCAGTTCTTC.

The V and J genes are TRBV5-1 and TRBJ1-3, with 8 bases aligning to TRBD1. The CDR3 spans 16 residues. CDR1 SGHRS and CDR2 YFSETQ come from the germline V gene. V gave up 4 bases and J gave up 4 bases; unmatched junction bases: 10. CDR3 in DNA: TGCGCCAGCAGCCGAGAGCAGGGGGCCTCCGGAAACACCATATATTTT. This sequence encodes CASSREQGASGNTIYF.

Concerning this clonotype itself: Since a far larger clone is one base different, this is likely a read error. V is TRBV6-4 and J is TRBJ2-1; the match to TRBD2 covers 13 bases. The V gene end was trimmed by 7 bases and the J gene end by 2 bases; junction bases not matched to a gene: 8. This CDR3 has 17 residues. Per germline, CDR1 MRHNA and CDR2 SNTAGT. Here the CDR3 reads CASTGLAGPSPYNEQFF. The CDR3 nucleotides are TGTGCCAGCACGGGACTAGCGGGGCCTAGCCCCTACAATGAGCAGTTCTTC.

The chain uses TRBV10-3 and TRBJ1-2, with TRBD1 matching over 11 bases. The CDR3 is 14 residues long. Germline CDR1 and CDR2: ENHRY and SYGVKD. The J segment lost 5 bases and the V segment lost 11 bases, leaving 10 bases of the junction unmatched. CDR3 nucleotide sequence: TGTGCCGTCTCCGGGACAGGGGGACCTTATGGCTACACCTTC. Residues: CAVSGTGGPYGYTF.

The chain carries TRBV20-1 and TRBJ1-5, with D possibly matching TRBD1 (5 bases). The CDR3 sequence is 15 residues long. V gave up 5 bases and J gave up 5 bases, with 19 bases separating them. Germline CDR1 reads DFQATT; CDR2 reads SNEGSKA (reference sequence). The CDR3 DNA is TGCAGTGCTCCCGAGACAGCCGGAGGTGATCAGCCCCAGCATTTT. Translated, it gives CSAPETAGGDQPQHF.

A remark on this clonotype: The junction shows a germline mismatch at one end, possibly a read error. The rearrangement links TRBV5-8 to TRBJ1-1, with D tentatively TRBD1 (6 bases). This CDR3 has 14 residues. Per the germline V gene, CDR1 is SGHTS and CDR2 is YDEGEE. The CDR3 sequence: CASSAGAGVSEAFF. The CDR3 DNA is TGCGCCAGCAGCGCCGGGGCAGGGGTTTCTGAAGCTTTCTTT.

This rearrangement joins TRBV29-1 to TRBJ2-1; D is perhaps TRBD2 (6 bases). Trimming cost V 6 bases and J 12 bases, with 15 bases left between them. Germline V gene sequence: CDR1 SQVTM, CDR2 ANQGSEA. The CDR3 is 11 residues long. This CDR3 is CSVEYGTRQFF. As DNA, the CDR3 is TGCAGCGTCGAATACGGGACTCGGCAGTTCTTC.

V and J are TRBV11-3 and TRBJ2-2, with D possibly being TRBD1 or TRBD2 (5 bases each). V was pared by 8 bases and J by 2 bases, with 18 bases between. CDR1 is SGHNT, CDR2 YENEEA, per germline. The CDR3 extends over 16 amino acids. The CDR3 region is CASFPSGARNTGELFF. CDR3 bases: TGTGCCAGCTTTCCCTCCGGGGCCCGAAACACCGGGGAGCTGTTTTTT.